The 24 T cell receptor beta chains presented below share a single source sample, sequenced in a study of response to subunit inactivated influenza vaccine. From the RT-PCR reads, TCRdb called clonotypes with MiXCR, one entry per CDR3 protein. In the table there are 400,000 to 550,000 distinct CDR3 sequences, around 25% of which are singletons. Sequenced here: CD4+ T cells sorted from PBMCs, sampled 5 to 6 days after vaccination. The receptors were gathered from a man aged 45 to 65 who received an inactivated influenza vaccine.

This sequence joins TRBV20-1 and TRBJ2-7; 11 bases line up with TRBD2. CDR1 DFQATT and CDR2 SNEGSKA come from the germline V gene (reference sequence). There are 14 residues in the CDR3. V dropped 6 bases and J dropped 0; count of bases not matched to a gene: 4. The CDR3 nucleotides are TGCAGTGCCGAAACTAGCGGGAGCTCCTACGAGCAGTACTTC. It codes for CSAETSGSSYEQYF.

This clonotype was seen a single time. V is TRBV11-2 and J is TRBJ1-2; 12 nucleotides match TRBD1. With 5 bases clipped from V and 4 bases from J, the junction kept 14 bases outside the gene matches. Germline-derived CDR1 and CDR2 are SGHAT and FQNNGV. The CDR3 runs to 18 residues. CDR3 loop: CASSQTRGTGGWGYGYTF. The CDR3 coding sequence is TGTGCCAGCAGCCAGACCCGGGGGACAGGGGGCTGGGGCTATGGCTACACCTTC. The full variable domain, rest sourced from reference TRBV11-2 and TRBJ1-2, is EAGVAQSPRYKIIEKRQSVAFWCNPISGHATLYWYQQILGQGPKLLIQFQNNGVVDDSQLPKDRFSAERLKGVDSTLKIQPAKLEDSAVYLCASSQTRGTGGWGYGYTFGSGTRLTVV.

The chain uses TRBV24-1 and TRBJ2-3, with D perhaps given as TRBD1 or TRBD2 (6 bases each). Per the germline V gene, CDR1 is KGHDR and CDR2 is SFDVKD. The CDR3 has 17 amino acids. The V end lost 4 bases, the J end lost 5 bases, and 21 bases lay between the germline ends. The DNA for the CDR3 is TGTGCCACCAGTGAACCGATTTTAGGGGGGACTGGAGATACGCAGTATTTT. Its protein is CATSEPILGGTGDTQYF.

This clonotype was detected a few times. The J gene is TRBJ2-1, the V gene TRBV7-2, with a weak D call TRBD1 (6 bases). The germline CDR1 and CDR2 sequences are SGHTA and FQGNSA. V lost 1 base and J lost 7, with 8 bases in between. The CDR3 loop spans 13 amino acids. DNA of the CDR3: TGTGCCAGCAGCTTAGACAGGGCAAATGAGCAGTTCTTC. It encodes CASSLDRANEQFF. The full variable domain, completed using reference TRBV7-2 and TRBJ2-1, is GAGVSQSPSNKVTEKGKDVELRCDPISGHTALYWYRQSLGQGLEFLIYFQGNSAPDKSGLPSDRFSAERTGGSVSTLTIQRTQQEDSAVYLCASSLDRANEQFFGPGTRLTVL.

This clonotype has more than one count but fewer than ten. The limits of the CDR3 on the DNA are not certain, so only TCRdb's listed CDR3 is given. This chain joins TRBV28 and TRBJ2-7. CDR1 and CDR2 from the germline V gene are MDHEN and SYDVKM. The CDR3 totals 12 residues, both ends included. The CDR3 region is CASSFLEIEQYF.

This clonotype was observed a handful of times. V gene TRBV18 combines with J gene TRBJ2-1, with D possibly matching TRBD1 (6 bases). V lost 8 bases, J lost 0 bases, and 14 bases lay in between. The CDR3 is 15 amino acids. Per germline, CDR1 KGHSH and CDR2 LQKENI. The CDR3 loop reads CASTNDRSSYNEQFF. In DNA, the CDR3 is TGTGCCAGCACGAACGACAGGTCCTCCTACAATGAGCAGTTCTTC.

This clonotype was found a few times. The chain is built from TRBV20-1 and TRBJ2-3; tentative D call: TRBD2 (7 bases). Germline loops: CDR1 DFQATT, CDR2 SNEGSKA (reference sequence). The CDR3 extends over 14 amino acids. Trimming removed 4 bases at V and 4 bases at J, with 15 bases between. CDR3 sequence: CSAMRGGSADTQYF. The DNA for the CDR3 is TGCAGTGCTATGAGGGGGGGTAGCGCAGATACGCAGTATTTT.

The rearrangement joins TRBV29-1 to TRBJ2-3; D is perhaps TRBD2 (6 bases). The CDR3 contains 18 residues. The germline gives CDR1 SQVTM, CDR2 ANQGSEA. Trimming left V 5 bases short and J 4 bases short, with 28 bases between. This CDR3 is CSVQALGGAGYAPDTQYF. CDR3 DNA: TGCAGCGTTCAAGCGCTCGGAGGGGCAGGTTATGCTCCAGATACGCAGTATTTT.

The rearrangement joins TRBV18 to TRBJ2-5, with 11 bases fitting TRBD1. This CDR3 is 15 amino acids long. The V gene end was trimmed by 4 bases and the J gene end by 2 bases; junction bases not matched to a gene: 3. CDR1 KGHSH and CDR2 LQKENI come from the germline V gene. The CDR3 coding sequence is TGTGCCAGCTCACGGACAGGGGGCCGACAAGAGACCCAGTACTTC. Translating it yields CASSRTGGRQETQYF. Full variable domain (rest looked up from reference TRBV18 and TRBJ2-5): NAGVMQNPRHLVRRRGQEARLRCSPMKGHSHVYWYRQLPEEGLKFMVYLQKENIIDESGMPKERFSAEFPKEGPSILRIQQVVRGDSAAYFCASSRTGGRQETQYFGPGTRLLVL.

CDR3 coding DNA: TGTGCCAGCAGCGTACAGGTACGCACAGATACGCAGTATTTT. It translates to CASSVQVRTDTQYF. The rearrangement links TRBV9 to TRBJ2-3; D is ambiguous. Between the trimmed V and J ends, which lost 1 base and 1 base, there was a span of 7 bases. Germline values: CDR1 SGDLS, CDR2 YYNGEE. The length of the CDR3 is 14 residues.

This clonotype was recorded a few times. The CDR3 here is CASSEMDRQFF. CDR3 coding DNA: TGTGCCAGCAGCGAAATGGACCGGCAGTTCTTC. The chain recombines TRBV11-2 with TRBJ2-1; D not certain. This CDR3 has 11 amino acids. The V and J ends lost 5 bases and 12 bases respectively, with 11 bases between them. Per germline, CDR1 SGHAT and CDR2 FQNNGV.

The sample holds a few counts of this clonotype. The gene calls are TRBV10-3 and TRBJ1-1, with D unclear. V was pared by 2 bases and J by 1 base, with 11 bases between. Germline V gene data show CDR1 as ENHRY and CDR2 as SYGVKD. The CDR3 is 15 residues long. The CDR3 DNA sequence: TGTGCCATCAGTGAGGCCAGATTGGGGAACACTGAAGCTTTCTTT. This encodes CAISEARLGNTEAFF.

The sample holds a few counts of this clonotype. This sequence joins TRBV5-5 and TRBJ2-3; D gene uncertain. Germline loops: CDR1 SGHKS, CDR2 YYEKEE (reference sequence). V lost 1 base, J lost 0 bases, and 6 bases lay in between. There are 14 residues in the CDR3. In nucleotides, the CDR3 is TGTGCCAGCAGCTTGTTCAGGAGCACAGATACGCAGTATTTT. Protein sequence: CASSLFRSTDTQYF.

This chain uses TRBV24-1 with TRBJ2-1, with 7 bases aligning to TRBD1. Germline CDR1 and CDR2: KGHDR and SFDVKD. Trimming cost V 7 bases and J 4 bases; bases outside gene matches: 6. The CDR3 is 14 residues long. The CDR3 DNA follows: TGTGCCACCAGCGATCCGGGACAGTACAATGAGCAGTTCTTC. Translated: CATSDPGQYNEQFF.

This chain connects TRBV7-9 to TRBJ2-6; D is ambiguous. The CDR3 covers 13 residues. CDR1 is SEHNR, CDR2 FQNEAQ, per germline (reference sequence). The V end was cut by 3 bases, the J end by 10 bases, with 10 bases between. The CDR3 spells CASSLWSSNVLTF. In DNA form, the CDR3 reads TGTGCCAGCAGCTTGTGGTCTTCTAACGTCCTGACTTTC.

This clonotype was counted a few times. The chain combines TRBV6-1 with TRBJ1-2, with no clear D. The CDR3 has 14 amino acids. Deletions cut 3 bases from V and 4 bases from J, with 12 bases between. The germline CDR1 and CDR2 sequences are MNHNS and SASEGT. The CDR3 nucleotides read TGTGCCAGCAGTGACAACCTCGACATCTATGGCTACACCTTC. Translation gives CASSDNLDIYGYTF.

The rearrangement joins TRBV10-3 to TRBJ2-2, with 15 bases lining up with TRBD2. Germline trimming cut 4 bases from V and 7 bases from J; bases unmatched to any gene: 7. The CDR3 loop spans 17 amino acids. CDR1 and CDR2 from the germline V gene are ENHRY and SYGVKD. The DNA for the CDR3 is TGTGCCATCAGTGGGACTAGCGGGGGGGCCTCCGGCGGGGAGCTGTTTTTT. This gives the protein CAISGTSGGASGGELFF.

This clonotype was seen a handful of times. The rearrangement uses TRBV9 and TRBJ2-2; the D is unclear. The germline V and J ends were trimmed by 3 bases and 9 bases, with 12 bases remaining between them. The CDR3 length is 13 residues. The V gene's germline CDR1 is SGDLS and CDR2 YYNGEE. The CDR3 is CASSAPRPRELFF. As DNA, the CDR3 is TGTGCCAGCAGCGCCCCGCGGCCAAGGGAGCTGTTTTTT.

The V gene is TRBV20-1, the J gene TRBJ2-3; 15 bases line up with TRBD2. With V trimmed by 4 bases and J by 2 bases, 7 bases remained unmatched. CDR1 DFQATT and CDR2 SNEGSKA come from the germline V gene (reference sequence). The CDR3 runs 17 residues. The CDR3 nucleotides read TGCAGTGCTAACCGAGGGACTAGCGGGAGGATCACAGATACGCAGTATTTT. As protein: CSANRGTSGRITDTQYF.

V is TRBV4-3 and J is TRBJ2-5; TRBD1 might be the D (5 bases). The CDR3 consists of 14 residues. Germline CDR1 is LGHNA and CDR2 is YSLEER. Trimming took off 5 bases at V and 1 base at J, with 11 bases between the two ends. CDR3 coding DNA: TGCGCCAGCAGCGGGATTAGGGGCCAAGAGACCCAGTACTTC. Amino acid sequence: CASSGIRGQETQYF.

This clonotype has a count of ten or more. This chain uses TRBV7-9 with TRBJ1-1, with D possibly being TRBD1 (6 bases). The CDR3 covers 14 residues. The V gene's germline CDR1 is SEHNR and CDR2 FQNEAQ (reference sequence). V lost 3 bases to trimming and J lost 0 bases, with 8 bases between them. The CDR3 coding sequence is TGTGCCAGCAGCTTGGGGGACATGAACACTGAAGCTTTCTTT. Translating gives CASSLGDMNTEAFF.

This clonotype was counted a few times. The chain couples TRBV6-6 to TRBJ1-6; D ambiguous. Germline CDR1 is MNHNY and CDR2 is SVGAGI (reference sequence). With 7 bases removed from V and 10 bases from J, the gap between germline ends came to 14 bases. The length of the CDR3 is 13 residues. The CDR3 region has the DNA TGTGCCAGCACTCTTACCTTAGGCTCACCCCTCCACTTT. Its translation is CASTLTLGSPLHF.

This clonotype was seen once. CDR3 residues: CSGGQTNYGYTF. For the CDR3, the DNA is TGCAGTGGGGGACAGACGAACTATGGCTACACCTTC. V is TRBV20-1 and J is TRBJ1-2; 7 nucleotides align to TRBD1. CDR1 and CDR2 (germline): DFQATT, SNEGSKA (reference sequence). The CDR3 loop spans 12 amino acids. The junction had 4 bases not matched to a gene; V was cut back by 7 bases and J by 2 bases.

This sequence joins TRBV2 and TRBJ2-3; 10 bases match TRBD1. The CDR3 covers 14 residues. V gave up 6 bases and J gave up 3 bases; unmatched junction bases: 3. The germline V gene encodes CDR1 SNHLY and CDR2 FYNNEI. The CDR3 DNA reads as TGTGCCAGCAGGACAGGGGGCTTGACAGATACGCAGTATTTT. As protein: CASRTGGLTDTQYF.